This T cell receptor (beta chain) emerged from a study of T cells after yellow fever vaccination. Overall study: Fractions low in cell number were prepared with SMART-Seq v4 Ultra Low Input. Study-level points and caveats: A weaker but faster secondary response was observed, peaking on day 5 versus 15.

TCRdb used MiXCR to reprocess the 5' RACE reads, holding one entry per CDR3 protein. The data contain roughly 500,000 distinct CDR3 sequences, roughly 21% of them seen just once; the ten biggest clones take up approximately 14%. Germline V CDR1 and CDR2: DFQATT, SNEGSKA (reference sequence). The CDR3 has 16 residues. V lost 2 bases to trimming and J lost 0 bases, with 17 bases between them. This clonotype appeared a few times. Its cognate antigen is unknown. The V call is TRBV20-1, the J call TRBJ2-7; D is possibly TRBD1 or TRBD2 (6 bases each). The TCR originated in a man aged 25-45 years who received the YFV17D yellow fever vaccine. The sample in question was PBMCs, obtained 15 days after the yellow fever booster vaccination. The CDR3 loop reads CSARPIPGARSYEQYF. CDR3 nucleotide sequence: TGCAGTGCTAGACCGATCCCGGGGGCCCGCTCCTACGAGCAGTACTTC.